This TCR beta chain stems from a study of cytomegalovirus exposure and HLA in healthy donors. Assay used: immunoSEQ multiplex PCR; TCRdb lists only in-frame clones, some missing. This sample has 200,000 or so clones, with 80% to 90% found just once. A note on this clone: Its antigen is undetermined.

Study results and limitations: Most sequenced TCRs were rare (though some public TCRs occurred in many donors).

Germline V CDR1 and CDR2: MNHEY, SMNVEV (reference sequence). The CDR3 runs 16 residues. Unmatched junction bases numbered 7, after V lost 6 bases and J lost 0 bases. The sequence came from a woman younger than 45 in good health and CMV-seropositive. The V call is TRBV27, the J call TRBJ2-7; 11 bases map to TRBD1. Sequencing input: PBMCs. DNA for the CDR3: TGTGCCAGCAGAGCCCGGACAGGGGGCAACTCCTACGAGCAGTACTTC. It translates to CASRARTGGNSYEQYF.